This T cell receptor (beta chain) comes out of a study of blood T cell repertoires in COVID-19. About the research overall: The origin of the acute and convalescent COVID-19 samples was the United States, Italy and Spain.

The germline V gene has CDR1 LNHDA and CDR2 SQIVND (reference sequence). V lost 10 bases and J 1 base, leaving 15 bases between the germline ends. The CDR3 sequence is 14 residues long. Assay: immunoSEQ multiplex PCR; the TCRdb copy retains only in-frame clones and omits some. The sample lists about 130,000 clones, 90% occurring once. The table lists this clone with a count of one. This sequence joins TRBV19 and TRBJ2-3; TRBD1 might be the D (6 bases). Sequencing was performed on peripheral blood. The sequence was collected from a man over 45 with active COVID-19. The CDR3 nucleotides read TGTGCCACCCGCGGCACAGGGCGCACAGATACGCAGTATTTT. This sequence encodes CATRGTGRTDTQYF.